This TCR beta chain was sequenced for a study of blood T cell repertoires in COVID-19. Overall study context: COVID-19 samples from acute and convalescent phases originated in the United States, Italy and Spain.

Repertoires were generated with immunoSEQ multiplex PCR, while TCRdb's copy carries only in-frame clones and drops some. The repertoire holds approximately 50,000 clones, with 85% as singletons. The receptor's source is a human donor in a cohort sampled during active COVID-19. The specimen was peripheral blood.

The CDR3 reads CASSQDLGTGSYPEAFF. CDR3 sequence (DNA): TGCGCCAGCAGCCAAGATCTCGGGACAGGGTCTTATCCTGAAGCTTTCTTT. The V and J genes are TRBV4-3 and TRBJ1-1; the match to TRBD1 covers 9 bases. J gave up 6 bases and V 0 bases, and 11 bases lay outside the gene matches. The length of the CDR3 is 17 residues. Germline CDR1 reads LGHNA; CDR2 reads YSLEER.